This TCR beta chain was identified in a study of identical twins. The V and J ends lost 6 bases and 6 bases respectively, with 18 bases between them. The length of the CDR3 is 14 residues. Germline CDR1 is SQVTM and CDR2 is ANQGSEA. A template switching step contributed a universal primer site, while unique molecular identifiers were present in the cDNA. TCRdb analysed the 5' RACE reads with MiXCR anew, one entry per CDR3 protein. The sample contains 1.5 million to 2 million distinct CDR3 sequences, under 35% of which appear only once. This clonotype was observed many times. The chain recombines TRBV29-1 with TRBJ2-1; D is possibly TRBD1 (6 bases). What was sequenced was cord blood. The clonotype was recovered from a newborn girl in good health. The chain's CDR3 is CSVYRAPIRNEQFF. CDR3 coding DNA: TGCAGCGTGTACAGGGCACCTATCCGCAATGAGCAGTTCTTC.